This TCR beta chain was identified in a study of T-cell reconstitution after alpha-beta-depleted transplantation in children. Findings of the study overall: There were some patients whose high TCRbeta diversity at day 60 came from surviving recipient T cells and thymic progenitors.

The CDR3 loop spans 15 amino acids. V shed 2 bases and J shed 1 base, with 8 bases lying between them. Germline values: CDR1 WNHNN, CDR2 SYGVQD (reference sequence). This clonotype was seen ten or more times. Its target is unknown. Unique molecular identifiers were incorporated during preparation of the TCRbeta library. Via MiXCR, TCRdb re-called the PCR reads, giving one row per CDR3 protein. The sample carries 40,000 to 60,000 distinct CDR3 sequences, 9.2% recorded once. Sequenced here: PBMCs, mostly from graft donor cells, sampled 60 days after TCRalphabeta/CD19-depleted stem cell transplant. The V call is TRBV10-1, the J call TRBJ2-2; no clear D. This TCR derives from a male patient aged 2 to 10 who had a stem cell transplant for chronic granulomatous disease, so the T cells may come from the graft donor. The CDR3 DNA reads TGCGCCAGCAGTGAGGCCAGACAGAACACCGGGGAGCTGTTTTTT. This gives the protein CASSEARQNTGELFF.